This TCR beta chain was recovered during a study of T cell responses to AZD1222 COVID-19 vaccine. The table came from immunoSEQ multiplex PCR; TCRdb's copy has only in-frame clones and leaves some out. The sample has 70,000 or so clones, around four fifths seen once; the top ten hold roughly 25%. Findings of the study overall: Mapped onto spike, vaccine-associated CD4 TCRs spanned it and were dominant at 160-218 and 743-854. Breadth and depth of Spike-specific TCRs rose after two AZD1222 doses.

As concerns this clone: The antigen remains undetermined.

Second doses were pooled across both intervals (about 4 or about 12 weeks). Germline loops: CDR1 LGHDT, CDR2 YNNKEL (reference sequence). The CDR3 loop spans 11 amino acids. Trimming left V 4 bases short and J 6 bases short, with 3 bases between. The sequencing here drew on peripheral blood, taken 28 days after the second AZD1222 dose. The J gene is TRBJ1-4, the V gene TRBV3-1 (or the pseudogene TRBV3-2); D gene unclear. The origin of this receptor is an adult who received the AZD1222 COVID-19 vaccine. The CDR3 here is CASSLDEKLFF. DNA for the CDR3: TGTGCCAGCAGCCTTGATGAAAAACTGTTTTTT.